These 17 T cell receptor beta chains came from one sample sequenced in a study of T cell responses to AZD1222 COVID-19 vaccine. TCRdb keeps only in-frame clones here, not all; method: immunoSEQ multiplex PCR. The repertoire has more than 95,000 clones, 70% to 85% of them found once; the top ten carry roughly a quarter. The input for sequencing was peripheral blood, taken 28 days after the second AZD1222 dose. Receptors were obtained from an adult who received the AZD1222 COVID-19 vaccine.

The chain combines TRBV9 with TRBJ2-1, with 7 bases matching TRBD1. V lost 3 bases, J lost 9 bases, and 9 bases stayed unmatched. The CDR3 length is 14 residues. The germline CDR1 and CDR2 sequences are SGDLS and YYNGEE. This CDR3 reads CASSGTGTVREQFF. The CDR3 DNA is TGTGCCAGCAGCGGAACGGGGACAGTACGTGAGCAGTTCTTC. Using reference TRBV9 and TRBJ2-1 for the parts outside the CDR3, the full variable domain is DSGVTQTPKHLITATGQRVTLRCSPRSGDLSVYWYQQSLDQGLQFLIQYYNGEERAKGNILERFSAQQFPDLHSELNLSSLELGDSALYFCASSGTGTVREQFFGPGTRLTVL.

V and J are TRBV7-2 and TRBJ1-5, with unresolved D. Trimming took 3 bases from V and 3 from J, leaving 6 bases between them. The CDR3 totals 13 residues. Germline lookup yields CDR1 SGHTA and CDR2 FQGNSA. CDR3 sequence: CASSFLYNQPQHF. CDR3 in DNA: TGTGCCAGCAGCTTCCTTTACAATCAGCCCCAGCATTTT.

The chain carries TRBV7-9 and TRBJ1-1, with 7 positions matching TRBD1. This CDR3 spans 12 amino acids. The V segment lost 4 bases and the J segment 11 bases; nucleotides outside the gene matches: 7. Germline V gene data show CDR1 as SEHNR and CDR2 as FQNEAQ (reference sequence). This CDR3 is CASSSPGTVAFF. CDR3 bases: TGTGCCAGCAGCTCCCCTGGGACAGTCGCTTTCTTT. The full variable domain, in which reference TRBV7-9 and TRBJ1-1 provide the parts outside the CDR3, is DTGVSQNPRHKITKRGQNVTFRCDPISEHNRLYWYRQTLGQGPEFLTYFQNEAQLEKSRLLSDRFSAERPKGSFSTLEIQRTEQGDSAMYLCASSSPGTVAFFGQGTRLTVV.

CDR3 sequence: CASSSRTGGYGYTF. The CDR3, as DNA: TGTGCCAGCAGCTCACGGACAGGGGGCTATGGCTACACCTTC. J is TRBJ1-2 and V is TRBV7-8, with 10 bases matching TRBD1. Germline V CDR1 and CDR2: SGHVS, FQNEAQ. This CDR3 has 14 amino acids. J gave up 4 bases and V 4 bases, and 3 bases lay outside the gene matches.

The chain couples TRBV6-5 to TRBJ1-1; the D is unclear. In germline, CDR1 is MNHEY, CDR2 SVGAGI. This CDR3 is 14 amino acids long. V was cut by 0 bases and J by 1 base, with 6 bases left in between. CDR3 loop: CASSYSTANTEAFF. In nucleotides, the CDR3 is TGTGCCAGCAGTTACTCGACCGCGAACACTGAAGCTTTCTTT.

Only a few counts were recorded for this clone. The rearrangement links TRBV7-9 to TRBJ2-1; possibly TRBD1 for D (5 bases). CDR1 is SEHNR and CDR2 is FQNEAQ in the germline V gene (reference sequence). Trimming pared 10 bases from V and 2 bases from J, leaving 6 bases between. This CDR3 is 11 amino acids long. Here the CDR3 DNA reads TGTGCCACCAGGGCCTACAATGAGCAGTTCTTC. Its translation: CATRAYNEQFF.

The chain uses TRBV11-2 and TRBJ1-3; D unclear. This CDR3 is 14 amino acids long. Germline loops: CDR1 SGHAT, CDR2 FQNNGV. Trimming removed 5 bases at V and 2 bases at J, with 10 bases between. CDR3 nucleotide sequence: TGTGCCAGCAGCGAGAACGGCCCTGGAAACACCATATATTTT. It specifies CASSENGPGNTIYF.

The chain uses TRBV2 and TRBJ2-7; 9 bases are a match to TRBD1. V trimming: 10 bases; J trimming: 4 bases; junction bases outside the gene matches: 11. The germline gives CDR1 SNHLY, CDR2 FYNNEI. There are 14 residues in the CDR3. CDR3 nucleotide sequence: TGTGCCACTACAGCGGACAGGGGTTCGTACGAGCAGTACTTC. Residues: CATTADRGSYEQYF.

The J gene is TRBJ2-5, the V gene TRBV7-2; the D is unclear. Per the germline V gene, CDR1 is SGHTA and CDR2 is FQGNSA. V lost 4 bases to trimming and J lost 1 base, with 7 bases between them. The CDR3 loop spans 13 amino acids. The CDR3: CASSWAVQETQYF. The DNA for the CDR3 is TGTGCCAGCAGCTGGGCCGTCCAAGAGACCCAGTACTTC.

The chain joins TRBV6-6 to TRBJ1-2, with TRBD1 identical over 8 bases. This CDR3 is built from 12 residues. Germline CDR1 is MNHNY and CDR2 is SVGAGI (reference sequence). V lost 5 bases and J lost 7; bases outside the gene matches: 3. The CDR3 protein is CASSGQGGGYTF. The CDR3 region has the DNA TGTGCCAGCAGTGGACAGGGCGGTGGCTACACCTTC.

The chain recombines TRBV19 with TRBJ1-3; D is ambiguous. The CDR3 totals 15 residues. The germline gives CDR1 LNHDA, CDR2 SQIVND (reference sequence). V dropped 5 bases and J dropped 0 bases, with 11 bases sitting between them. Here the CDR3 reads CASSLLRNSGNTIYF. In nucleotides, the CDR3 is TGTGCCAGTAGTTTACTCAGGAACTCTGGAAACACCATATATTTT.

The chain uses TRBV27 and TRBJ2-6; 7 bases agree with TRBD1. This CDR3 is 15 amino acids long. Trimming took 4 bases from V and 2 from J; bases not matched to a gene: 2. From germline, CDR1 is MNHEY and CDR2 SMNVEV (reference sequence). The CDR3 reads CASSYDRAGANVLTF. For the CDR3, the DNA is TGTGCCAGCAGTTACGACAGGGCTGGGGCCAACGTCCTGACTTTC.

This chain's CDR3 is CASSQELGGSRSNSPLHF. CDR3 DNA sequence: TGTGCCAGCAGCCAAGAATTGGGGGGAAGTCGGTCTAATTCACCCCTCCACTTT. This chain connects TRBV3-1 (or the pseudogene TRBV3-2) to TRBJ1-6, with D maybe TRBD1 (5 bases). The germline V and J ends were trimmed by 0 bases and 6 bases, with 18 bases remaining between them. This CDR3 contains 18 residues. Germline V gene sequence: CDR1 LGHDT, CDR2 YNNKEL (reference sequence).

J is TRBJ2-7 and V is TRBV28; D is undetermined. This CDR3 spans 16 amino acids. Germline CDR1 is MDHEN and CDR2 is SYDVKM. Deletions cut 6 bases from V and 2 bases from J, with 20 bases between. The CDR3 DNA is TGTGCCAGCAGAAAAACATTACTTGGGGAACCCTACGAGCAGTACTTC. The encoded protein is CASRKTLLGEPYEQYF.

This chain links TRBV7-2 with TRBJ2-1; D not resolved. Germline V gene lookup returns CDR1 SGHTA and CDR2 FQGNSA. V lost 2 bases and J 1 base, leaving 3 bases between the germline ends. This CDR3 comprises 13 residues. This chain's CDR3 is CASSLRSYNEQFF. The CDR3 coding sequence is TGTGCCAGCAGCTTACGATCCTACAATGAGCAGTTCTTC.

The gene calls are TRBV5-4 and TRBJ2-3; D not certain. Germline V CDR1 and CDR2: SGHNT, YYREEE (reference sequence). There are 16 residues in the CDR3. Trimming shortened V by 0 bases and J by 0 bases, and 11 bases separated the two germline ends. The CDR3 bases are TGTGCCAGCAGCTTGGGACGTGAGCCAAGCACAGATACGCAGTATTTT. This encodes CASSLGREPSTDTQYF.

This sequence joins TRBV5-1 and TRBJ2-5; D gene ambiguous. The germline V and J ends were trimmed by 4 bases and 4 bases, with 5 bases remaining between them. Germline CDR1 and CDR2: SGHRS and YFSETQ. This CDR3 spans 11 amino acids. The CDR3 bases are TGCGCCAGCAGCCTAAGAGAGACCCAGTACTTC. It is translated as CASSLRETQYF.